The T cell receptor beta chain under discussion was sequenced for a study of cytomegalovirus exposure and HLA in healthy donors. The wider study: HLA-typed donors were the source of 83 million or so unique TCRs, which an early data release held.

Note on this clone: Its antigen is not known.

V lost 1 base to trimming and J lost 6 bases; unmatched junction nucleotides: 5. Germline CDR1 reads SGHTA; CDR2 reads FQGNSA. The CDR3 has 15 amino acids. This cohort consisted of healthy bone marrow donors. Study findings and constraints: A later analysis associated around 17,000 TCR beta sequences with HLA alleles at a 0.05 false discovery rate.

13 Jbeta primers and 60 Vbeta primers were used for the PCR. Profiling relied on immunoSEQ multiplex PCR, and the TCRdb table lists in-frame clones only, not all of them. The table records about 200,000 clones, approximately 78% of them present only once. The sequence was collected from a woman aged 50 to 60 in good health and CMV-seropositive. The chain couples TRBV7-2 to TRBJ2-1; 8 nucleotides agree with TRBD2. Sequenced sample: PBMCs. This chain's CDR3 is CASSLGSGAPNEQFF. CDR3 in DNA: TGTGCCAGCAGCTTAGGTAGCGGGGCGCCCAATGAGCAGTTCTTC.